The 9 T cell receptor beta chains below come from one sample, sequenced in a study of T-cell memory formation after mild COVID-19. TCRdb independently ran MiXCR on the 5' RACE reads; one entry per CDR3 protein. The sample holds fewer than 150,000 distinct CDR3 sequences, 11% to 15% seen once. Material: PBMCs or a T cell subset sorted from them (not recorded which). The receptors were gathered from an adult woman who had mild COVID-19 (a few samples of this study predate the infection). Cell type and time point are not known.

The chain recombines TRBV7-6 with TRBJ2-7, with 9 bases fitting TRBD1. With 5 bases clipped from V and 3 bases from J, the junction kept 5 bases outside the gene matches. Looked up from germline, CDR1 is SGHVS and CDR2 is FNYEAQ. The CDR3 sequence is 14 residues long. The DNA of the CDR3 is TGTGCCAGCAGCCCGGACAGGGGAGACTACGAGCAGTACTTC. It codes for CASSPDRGDYEQYF. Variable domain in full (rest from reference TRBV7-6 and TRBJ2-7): GAGVSQSPRYKVTKRGQDVALRCDPISGHVSLYWYRQALGQGPEFLTYFNYEAQQDKSGLPNDRFSAERPEGSISTLTIQRTEQRDSAMYRCASSPDRGDYEQYFGPGTRLTVT.

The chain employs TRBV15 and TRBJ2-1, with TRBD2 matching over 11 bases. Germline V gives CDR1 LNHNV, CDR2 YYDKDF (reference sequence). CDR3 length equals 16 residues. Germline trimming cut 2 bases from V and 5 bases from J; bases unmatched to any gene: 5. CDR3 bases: TGTGCCACCAGCAGAACCCTAGCGGGGGGCCACAATGAGCAGTTCTTC. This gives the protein CATSRTLAGGHNEQFF.

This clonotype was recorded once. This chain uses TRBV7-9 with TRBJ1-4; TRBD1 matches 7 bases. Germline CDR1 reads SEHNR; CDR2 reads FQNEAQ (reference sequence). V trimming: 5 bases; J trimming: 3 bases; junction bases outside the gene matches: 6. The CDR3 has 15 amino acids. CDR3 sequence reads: CASSGPGQSNEKLFF. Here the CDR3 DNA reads TGTGCCAGCAGCGGCCCGGGACAGTCTAATGAAAAACTGTTTTTT.

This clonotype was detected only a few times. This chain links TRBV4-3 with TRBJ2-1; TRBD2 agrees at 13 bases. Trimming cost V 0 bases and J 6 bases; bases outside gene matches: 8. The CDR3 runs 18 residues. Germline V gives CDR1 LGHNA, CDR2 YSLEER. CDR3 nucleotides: TGCGCCAGCAGCCAAGAGGTAGCCGGGACTAGCGGGATCAATGAGCAGTTCTTC. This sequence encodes CASSQEVAGTSGINEQFF.

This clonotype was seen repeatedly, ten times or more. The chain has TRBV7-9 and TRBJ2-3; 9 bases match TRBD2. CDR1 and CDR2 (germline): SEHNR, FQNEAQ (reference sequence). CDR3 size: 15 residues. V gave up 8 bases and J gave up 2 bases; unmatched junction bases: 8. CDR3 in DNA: TGTGCCAGCGGACCTATAGCGGGAGTCACAGATACGCAGTATTTT. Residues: CASGPIAGVTDTQYF.

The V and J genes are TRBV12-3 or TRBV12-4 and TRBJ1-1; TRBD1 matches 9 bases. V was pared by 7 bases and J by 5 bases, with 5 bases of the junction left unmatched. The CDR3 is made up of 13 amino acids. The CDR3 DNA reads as TGTGCCAGCACGACGACAGGGGGAACTGAAGCTTTCTTT. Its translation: CASTTTGGTEAFF.

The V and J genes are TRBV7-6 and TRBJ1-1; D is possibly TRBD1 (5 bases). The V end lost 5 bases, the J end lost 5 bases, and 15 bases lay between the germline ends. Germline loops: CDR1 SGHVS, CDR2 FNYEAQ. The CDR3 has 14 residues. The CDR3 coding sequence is TGTGCCAGCAGCCCCCGGGCAGGGAGGACTGAAGCTTTCTTT. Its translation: CASSPRAGRTEAFF.

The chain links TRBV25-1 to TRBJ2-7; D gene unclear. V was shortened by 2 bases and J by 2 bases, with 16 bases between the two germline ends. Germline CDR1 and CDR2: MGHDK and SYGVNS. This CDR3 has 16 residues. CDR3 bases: TGTGCCAGCAGTGAAGAGCCAGGTACAACAACCTACGAGCAGTACTTC. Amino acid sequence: CASSEEPGTTTYEQYF.

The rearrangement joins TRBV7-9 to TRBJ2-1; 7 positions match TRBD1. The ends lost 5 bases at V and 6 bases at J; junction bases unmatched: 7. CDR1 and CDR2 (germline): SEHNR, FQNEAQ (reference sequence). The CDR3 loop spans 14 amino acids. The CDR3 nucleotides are TGTGCCAGCAGCCCCAGGGGACAGTTCAATGAGCAGTTCTTC. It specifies CASSPRGQFNEQFF.